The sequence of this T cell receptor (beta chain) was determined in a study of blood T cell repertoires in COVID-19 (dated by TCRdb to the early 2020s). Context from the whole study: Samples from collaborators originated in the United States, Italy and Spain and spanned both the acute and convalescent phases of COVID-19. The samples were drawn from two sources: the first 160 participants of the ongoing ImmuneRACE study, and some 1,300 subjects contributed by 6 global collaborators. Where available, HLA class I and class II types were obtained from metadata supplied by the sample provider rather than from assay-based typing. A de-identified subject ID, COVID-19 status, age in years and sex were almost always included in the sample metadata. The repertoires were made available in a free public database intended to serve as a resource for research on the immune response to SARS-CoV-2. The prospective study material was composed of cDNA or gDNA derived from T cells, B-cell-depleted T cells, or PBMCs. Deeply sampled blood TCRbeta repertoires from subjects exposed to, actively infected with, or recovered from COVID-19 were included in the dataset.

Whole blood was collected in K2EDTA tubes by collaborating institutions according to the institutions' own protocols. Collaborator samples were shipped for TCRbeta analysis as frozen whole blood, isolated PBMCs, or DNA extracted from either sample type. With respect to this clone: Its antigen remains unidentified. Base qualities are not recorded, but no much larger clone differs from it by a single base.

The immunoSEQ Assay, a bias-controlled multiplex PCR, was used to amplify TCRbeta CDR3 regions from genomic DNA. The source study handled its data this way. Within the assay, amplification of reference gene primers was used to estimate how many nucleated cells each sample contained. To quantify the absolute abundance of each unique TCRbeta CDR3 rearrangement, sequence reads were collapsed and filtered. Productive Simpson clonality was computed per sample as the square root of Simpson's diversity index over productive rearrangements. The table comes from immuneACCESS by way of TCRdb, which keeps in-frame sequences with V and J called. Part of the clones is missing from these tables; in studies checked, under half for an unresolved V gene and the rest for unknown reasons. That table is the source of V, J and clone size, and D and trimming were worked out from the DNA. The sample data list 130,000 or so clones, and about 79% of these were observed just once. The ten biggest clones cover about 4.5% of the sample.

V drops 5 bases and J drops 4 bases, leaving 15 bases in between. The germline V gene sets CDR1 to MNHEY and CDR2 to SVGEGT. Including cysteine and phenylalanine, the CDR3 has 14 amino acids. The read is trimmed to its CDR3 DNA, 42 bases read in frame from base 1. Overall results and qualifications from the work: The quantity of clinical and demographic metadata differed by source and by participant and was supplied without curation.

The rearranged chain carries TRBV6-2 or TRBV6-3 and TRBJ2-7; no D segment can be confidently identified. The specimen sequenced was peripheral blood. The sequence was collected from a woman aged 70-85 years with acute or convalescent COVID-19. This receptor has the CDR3 CASSRMQVGYEQYF. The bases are TGTGCCAGCAGTCGCATGCAGGTTGGGTACGAGCAGTACTTC.